This is a list of T cell receptor beta chains from one sample in a study of OX40 agonist ivuxolimab in advanced cancers. This table comes from immunoSEQ multiplex PCR, and its TCRdb copy is limited to in-frame clones, with some not included. Here the sample spans over 30,000 clones, roughly 78% being singletons. Sample: CD4+ or CD8+ T cells sorted from blood, taken in a trial of the OX40 agonist ivuxolimab. The source is an adult with an advanced solid tumor such as melanoma, head and neck, liver or kidney cancer. Each CDR3 is given with its conserved first and last residue. The D gene is left open where the match is weak. Not every row has a clone size; where given, it reads once, few, many or a size class.

cdr3_length: 13
j_call: TRBJ2-1
v_call: TRBV10-1
clone_size: -
d_call: -
cdr3_nt: TGCGCCAGCAGCCCCCTAGGACGCAATGAGCAGTTCTTC
cdr3_aa: CASSPLGRNEQFF

cdr3_length: 14
j_call: TRBJ1-2
v_call: TRBV14
clone_size: -
d_call: -
cdr3_nt: TGTGCCAGCAGCCGAACCGGGACTTACTATGGCTACACCTTC
cdr3_aa: CASSRTGTYYGYTF

cdr3_length: 16
j_call: TRBJ2-1
v_call: TRBV27
clone_size: -
d_call: TRBD2
cdr3_nt: TGTGCCAGCAGCCGGAGGGGGGCTAGCGGGACGAATGAGCAGTTCTTC
cdr3_aa: CASSRRGASGTNEQFF

cdr3_length: 18
j_call: TRBJ1-3
v_call: TRBV4-2
clone_size: -
d_call: TRBD1
cdr3_nt: TGTGCCAGCAGCCAAGAAAGGACAGGCCGGGGCTCTGGAAACACCATATATTTT
cdr3_aa: CASSQERTGRGSGNTIYF

cdr3_length: 16
j_call: TRBJ1-3
v_call: TRBV9
clone_size: -
d_call: TRBD1
cdr3_nt: TGTGCCAGCAGCGTAGCGGCAGGGGGTTCTGGAAACACCATATATTTT
cdr3_aa: CASSVAAGGSGNTIYF

cdr3_length: 14
j_call: TRBJ1-3
v_call: TRBV2
clone_size: -
d_call: -
cdr3_nt: TGTGCCAGCAGCGCCGGGACAACGGGAAACACCATATATTTT
cdr3_aa: CASSAGTTGNTIYF

cdr3_length: 17
j_call: TRBJ2-7
v_call: TRBV7-6
clone_size: few
d_call: TRBD1
cdr3_nt: TGTGCCAGCAGCCGACCCCTGACAGGGCCCTCGTCCTACGAGCAGTACTTC
cdr3_aa: CASSRPLTGPSSYEQYF

cdr3_length: 15
j_call: TRBJ2-7
v_call: TRBV11-3
clone_size: -
d_call: -
cdr3_nt: TGTGCCAGCAGCTTAGGGGTTGCAGGGATCGACGAGCAGTACTTC
cdr3_aa: CASSLGVAGIDEQYF

cdr3_length: 18
j_call: TRBJ1-5
v_call: TRBV23-1
clone_size: -
d_call: -
cdr3_nt: TGCGCCAGCAGTCAATGGGGGGCGGGCAGAAGACTTAATCAGCCCCAGCATTTT
cdr3_aa: CASSQWGAGRRLNQPQHF

cdr3_length: 15
j_call: TRBJ2-7
v_call: TRBV7-8
clone_size: -
d_call: TRBD2
cdr3_nt: TGTGCCAGCAGCTCGACTAGCCTCCTGGGGAACGAGCAGTACTTC
cdr3_aa: CASSSTSLLGNEQYF